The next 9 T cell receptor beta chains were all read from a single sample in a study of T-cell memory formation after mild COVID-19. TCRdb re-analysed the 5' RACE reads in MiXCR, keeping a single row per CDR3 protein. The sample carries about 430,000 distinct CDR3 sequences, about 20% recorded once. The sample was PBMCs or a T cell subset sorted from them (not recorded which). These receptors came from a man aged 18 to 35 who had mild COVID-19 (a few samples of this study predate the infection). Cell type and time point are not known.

CDR3 DNA sequence: TGTGCCAGCAGCTTAGCGAATCACTACGAGCAGTACTTC. It yields the protein CASSLANHYEQYF. The chain joins TRBV7-6 to TRBJ2-7, with D hard to call. The CDR3 spans 13 residues. In germline, CDR1 is SGHVS, CDR2 FNYEAQ. V was shortened by 0 bases and J by 3 bases, with 6 bases between the two germline ends.

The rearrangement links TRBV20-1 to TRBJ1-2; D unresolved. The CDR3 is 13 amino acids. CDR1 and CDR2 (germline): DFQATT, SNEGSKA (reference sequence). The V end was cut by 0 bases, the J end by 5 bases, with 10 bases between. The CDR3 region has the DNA TGCAGTGCTAGAGACGCCGGCACGTATGGCTACACCTTC. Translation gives CSARDAGTYGYTF.

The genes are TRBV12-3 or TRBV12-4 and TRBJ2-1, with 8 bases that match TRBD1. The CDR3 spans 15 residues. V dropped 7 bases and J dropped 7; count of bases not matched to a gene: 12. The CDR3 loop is CASNTAGGLRNEQFF. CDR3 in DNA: TGTGCCAGCAACACGGCAGGGGGCTTACGGAATGAGCAGTTCTTC.

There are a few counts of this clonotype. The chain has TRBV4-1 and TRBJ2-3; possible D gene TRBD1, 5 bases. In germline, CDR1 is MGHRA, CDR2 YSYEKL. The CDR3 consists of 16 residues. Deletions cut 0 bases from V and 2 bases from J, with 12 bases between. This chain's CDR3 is CASSQDFQGYTDTQYF. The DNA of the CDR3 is TGCGCCAGCAGCCAAGATTTCCAGGGATACACAGATACGCAGTATTTT.

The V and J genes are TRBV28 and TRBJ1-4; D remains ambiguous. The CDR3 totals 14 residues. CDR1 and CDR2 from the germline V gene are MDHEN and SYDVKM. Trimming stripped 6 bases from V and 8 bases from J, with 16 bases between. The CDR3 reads CASSKYRPGEKLFF. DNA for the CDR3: TGTGCCAGCAGCAAATATCGACCGGGGGAAAAACTGTTTTTT.

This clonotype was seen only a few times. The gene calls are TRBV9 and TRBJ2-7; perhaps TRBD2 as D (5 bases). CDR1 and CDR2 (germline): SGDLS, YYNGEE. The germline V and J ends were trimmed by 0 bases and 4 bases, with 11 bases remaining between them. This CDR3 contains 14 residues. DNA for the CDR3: TGTGCCAGCAGCGTAGGAGTAGAGGGTTACGAGCAGTACTTC. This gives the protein CASSVGVEGYEQYF.

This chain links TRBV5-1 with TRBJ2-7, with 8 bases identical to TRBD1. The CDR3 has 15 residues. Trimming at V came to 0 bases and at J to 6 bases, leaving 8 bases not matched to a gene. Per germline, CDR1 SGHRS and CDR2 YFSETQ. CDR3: CASSLATGGHGEQYF. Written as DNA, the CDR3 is TGCGCCAGCAGCTTGGCCACAGGGGGGCACGGCGAGCAGTACTTC.

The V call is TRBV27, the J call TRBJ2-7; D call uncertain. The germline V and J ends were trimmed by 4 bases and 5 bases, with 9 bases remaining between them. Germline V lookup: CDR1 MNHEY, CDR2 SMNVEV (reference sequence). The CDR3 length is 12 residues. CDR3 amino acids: CASSSGWDEQYF. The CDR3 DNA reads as TGTGCCAGCAGTTCGGGTTGGGACGAGCAGTACTTC.

Here the CDR3 reads CASSGGQRRDIQYF. The CDR3 DNA reads as TGTGCCAGCAGCGGGGGACAGCGCCGCGACATTCAGTACTTC. V gene TRBV7-9 combines with J gene TRBJ2-4; TRBD1 aligns across 7 bases. Germline V CDR1 and CDR2: SEHNR, FQNEAQ (reference sequence). With V trimmed by 5 bases and J by 8 bases, 9 bases remained unmatched. This CDR3 has 14 residues. Full variable domain (rest looked up from reference TRBV7-9 and TRBJ2-4): DTGVSQNPRHKITKRGQNVTFRCDPISEHNRLYWYRQTLGQGPEFLTYFQNEAQLEKSRLLSDRFSAERPKGSFSTLEIQRTEQGDSAMYLCASSGGQRRDIQYFGAGTRLSVL.